The sequence of this T cell receptor beta chain was determined in a study of blood T cells in healthy people across ages. Study results and limitations: A strong correlation was seen between TCR beta diversity and naive T cell percentage.

PBMCs, at least 6 million per sample, were isolated. The CDR3 has 15 amino acids. Trimming took 1 base from V and 0 from J, leaving 11 bases between them. Looked up from germline, CDR1 is SGHRS and CDR2 is YFSETQ. A note on this clonotype: Its target is not known.

Combining a sample-barcoded 5' primer with a J-beta primer mix, a second PCR ran for roughly 7 to 12 cycles. TCRdb re-analysed the 5' RACE reads in MiXCR, keeping a single row per CDR3 protein. The sample shows about 1.8 million distinct CDR3 sequences, just under 50% of them seen only once. Sequenced material: blood. This clonotype was sampled from a woman aged 35 to 49 in good health. The genes are TRBV5-1 and TRBJ2-7; TRBD2 might be the D (5 bases). The CDR3, as DNA: TGCGCCAGCAGCTTGATCGGGGTCAGCTCCTACGAGCAGTACTTC. This translates into CASSLIGVSSYEQYF.